Each of the 17 T cell receptor beta chains below was sequenced from the same sample in a study of blood T cell repertoires in COVID-19. The repertoire was sequenced with immunoSEQ multiplex PCR; TCRdb's copy has only in-frame clones and lacks some. Of about 250,000 clones listed, about nine tenths were seen once; the top ten hold around 1.5%. The specimen sequenced was peripheral blood. Every receptor here comes from a woman aged 55-70 years who had recovered from COVID-19.

This chain uses TRBV27 with TRBJ2-1; TRBD2 aligns across 9 bases. This CDR3 is built from 15 residues. V shed 7 bases and J 2 bases; nucleotides not matched to a gene: 6. Germline V CDR1 and CDR2: MNHEY, SMNVEV (reference sequence). CDR3 loop: CASTIAGAAYNEQFF. CDR3 coding DNA: TGTGCCAGCACCATAGCGGGGGCCGCCTACAATGAGCAGTTCTTC.

V and J are TRBV7-2 and TRBJ1-1; 7 bases align to TRBD1. This CDR3 is built from 14 residues. The V and J ends lost 6 bases and 4 bases, in that order; junction bases with no gene match: 8. Looked up from germline, CDR1 is SGHTA and CDR2 is FQGNSA. The CDR3 DNA is TGTGCCAGCAGTTTATTAGGGGGCGGCACTGAAGCTTTCTTT. It encodes CASSLLGGGTEAFF.

The rearrangement links TRBV6-6 to TRBJ2-5, with 11 bases identical to TRBD2. There are 14 residues in the CDR3. V lost 6 bases, J lost 5 bases, and 5 bases stayed unmatched. Germline V gene data show CDR1 as MNHNY and CDR2 as SVGAGI (reference sequence). The CDR3 reads CASRVAGGQETQYF. The CDR3 bases are TGTGCCAGCAGGGTAGCGGGGGGGCAGGAGACCCAGTACTTC.

This chain links TRBV18 with TRBJ2-1; 8 bases agree with TRBD2. V was clipped by 3 bases and J by 12 bases; unmatched bases: 13. This CDR3 has 15 residues. Germline V gene sequence: CDR1 KGHSH, CDR2 LQKENI. The DNA for the CDR3 is TGTGCCAGCTCACCGGGGAGCCGGGGGGGCCTTTGGCAGTTCTTC. This translates into CASSPGSRGGLWQFF.

The chain has TRBV18 and TRBJ2-2; TRBD1 matches at 9 bases. Germline CDR1 is KGHSH and CDR2 is LQKENI. V gave up 2 bases and J gave up 4 bases; unmatched junction bases: 5. This CDR3 region has 16 residues. The CDR3 region is CASSPGTGSTTGELFF. CDR3 coding DNA: TGTGCCAGCTCACCAGGGACAGGGTCAACCACCGGGGAGCTGTTTTTT.

This sequence joins TRBV9 and TRBJ1-5; tentative D call: TRBD1 (5 bases). The CDR3 has 14 amino acids. Germline CDR1 is SGDLS and CDR2 is YYNGEE. V was clipped by 0 bases and J by 6 bases, with 10 bases between them. The CDR3, as DNA: TGTGCCAGCAGCGTAGCTGGGGGAGGTCAGCCCCAGCATTTT. Encoded protein: CASSVAGGGQPQHF. Full variable domain (remainder filled in from reference TRBV9 and TRBJ1-5): DSGVTQTPKHLITATGQRVTLRCSPRSGDLSVYWYQQSLDQGLQFLIQYYNGEERAKGNILERFSAQQFPDLHSELNLSSLELGDSALYFCASSVAGGGQPQHFGDGTRLSIL.

The gene calls are TRBV5-1 and TRBJ2-3; tentatively, D is TRBD2 (5 bases). Trimming cost V 4 bases and J 2 bases, with 11 bases left between them. The CDR3 has 14 amino acids. Germline CDR1 is SGHRS and CDR2 is YFSETQ. As DNA, the CDR3 is TGCGCCAGCAGCCAAGGACTCGACACAGATACGCAGTATTTT. It specifies CASSQGLDTDTQYF.

The rearrangement links TRBV3-1 (or the pseudogene TRBV3-2) to TRBJ2-3; no definite D call. Germline CDR1 and CDR2: LGHDT and YNNKEL (reference sequence). The CDR3 length is 15 residues. V shed 0 bases and J shed 4 bases, with 11 bases lying between them. CDR3 region: CASSQDYLNSDTQYF. In DNA form, the CDR3 reads TGTGCCAGCAGCCAAGACTATCTTAACTCAGATACGCAGTATTTT.

The gene calls are TRBV5-1 and TRBJ1-2, with 7 bases lining up with TRBD1. Germline CDR1 SGHRS, CDR2 YFSETQ. V lost 5 bases and J lost 0; bases outside the gene matches: 1. CDR3 length equals 13 residues. The CDR3 reads CASSGTANYGYTF. CDR3 in DNA: TGCGCCAGCAGTGGGACAGCTAACTATGGCTACACCTTC.

The chain has TRBV7-9 and TRBJ2-7; tentative D call: TRBD1 (5 bases). V lost 5 bases, J lost 2 bases, and 16 bases lay in between. The CDR3 runs 15 residues. Germline V gene data show CDR1 as SEHNR and CDR2 as FQNEAQ (reference sequence). The CDR3 DNA follows: TGTGCCAGCAGCCCCCTTGGCGTAGGGGCCTACGAGCAGTACTTC. Translated: CASSPLGVGAYEQYF.

The chain links TRBV19 to TRBJ2-3; 13 bases line up with TRBD2. V dropped 6 bases and J dropped 1; count of bases not matched to a gene: 4. Germline V gene data show CDR1 as LNHDA and CDR2 as SQIVND (reference sequence). This CDR3 comprises 16 residues. CDR3 DNA sequence: TGTGCCAGTAGGTGGACTAGCGGGGGCCGCACAGATACGCAGTATTTT. The encoded protein is CASRWTSGGRTDTQYF.

This sequence joins TRBV6-6 and TRBJ1-5; no firm D call. Germline loops: CDR1 MNHNY, CDR2 SVGAGI (reference sequence). The length of the CDR3 is 15 residues. Trimming cost V 6 bases and J 12 bases, with 24 bases left between them. In DNA form, the CDR3 reads TGTGCCAGCAGAACGGTGGGTCTGTCGGCGGTGGGCCAGCATTTT. Its translation is CASRTVGLSAVGQHF.

This clone was seen ten or more times. The rearrangement uses TRBV5-1 and TRBJ1-3; no firm D call. V dropped 1 base and J dropped 0 bases, with 11 bases sitting between them. Germline CDR1 and CDR2: SGHRS and YFSETQ. The CDR3 sequence is 16 residues long. The CDR3 reads CASSLNSVISGNTIYF. The DNA of the CDR3 is TGCGCCAGCAGCTTGAATTCTGTAATCTCTGGAAACACCATATATTTT.

The CDR3 region is CASSLHRASGNTIYF. The DNA of the CDR3 is TGTGCCAGCAGCCTCCACAGGGCCTCTGGAAACACCATATATTTT. The V gene is TRBV7-2, the J gene TRBJ1-3; D possibly corresponds to TRBD1 (6 bases). With 5 bases removed from V and 0 bases from J, the gap between germline ends came to 11 bases. This CDR3 is built from 15 residues. The V gene's germline CDR1 is SGHTA and CDR2 FQGNSA.

This CDR3 reads CASSQGQPKDNEQFF. The CDR3 nucleotides are TGTGCCAGCAGCCAGGGACAGCCTAAAGACAATGAGCAGTTCTTC. The rearrangement joins TRBV21-1 to TRBJ2-1; the table assigns TRBD1, which was not confirmed against the DNA. TRBV21-1 is a recognized pseudogene. The CDR3 covers 15 residues.

This rearrangement joins TRBV6-1 to TRBJ1-5, with 9 positions matching TRBD1. Germline-derived CDR1 and CDR2 are MNHNS and SASEGT. The length of the CDR3 is 15 residues. Germline trimming cut 1 base from V and 7 bases from J; bases unmatched to any gene: 5. This chain's CDR3 is CASSEGRTGEQPQHF. The CDR3 DNA follows: TGTGCCAGCAGTGAAGGGAGGACAGGGGAGCAGCCCCAGCATTTT.

The CDR3 DNA reads TGTGCCAGCAGTTTATCGGCAGGGGCCAGCGCCTTTGCCTCCTATAATTCACCCCTCCACTTT. Protein sequence: CASSLSAGASAFASYNSPLHF. V and J are TRBV27 and TRBJ1-6, with a weak D call TRBD1 (6 bases). The CDR3 loop spans 21 amino acids. Germline values: CDR1 MNHEY, CDR2 SMNVEV (reference sequence). V was trimmed by 0 bases and J by 0 bases, leaving 21 bases between them.